The text below deals with one TCR beta chain. Its antigen remains unidentified. This specimen comes from a study of cytomegalovirus exposure and HLA in healthy donors. Study-level background: In an early release, HLA-typed donors contributed approximately 82 million unique TCR sequences. Study-level points and caveats: More clonal expansion characterized HLA-associated TCR beta chains than equally common others in a later analysis. The study designated around 150 TCR beta chains cytomegalovirus-associated. Immune exposure data for these donors was limited to CMV serostatus.

PCR primers comprised 60 Vbeta and 13 Jbeta primers. Method: immunoSEQ multiplex PCR; TCRdb's copy keeps in-frame clones and lacks some. This sample has around 150,000 clones, with roughly four fifths found just once. CDR1 SQVTM and CDR2 ANQGSEA come from the germline V gene. V lost 5 bases, J lost 9 bases, and 22 bases stayed unmatched. CDR3 length: 18 residues. The chain is built from TRBV29-1 and TRBJ2-1; the match to TRBD2 covers 10 bases. This clonotype originated in a young man in good health and CMV-seronegative. Material: PBMCs. This CDR3 reads CSVTWGLAYQTGYGEQFF. In DNA form, the CDR3 reads TGCAGCGTTACTTGGGGACTAGCGTACCAGACGGGGTATGGTGAGCAGTTCTTC.